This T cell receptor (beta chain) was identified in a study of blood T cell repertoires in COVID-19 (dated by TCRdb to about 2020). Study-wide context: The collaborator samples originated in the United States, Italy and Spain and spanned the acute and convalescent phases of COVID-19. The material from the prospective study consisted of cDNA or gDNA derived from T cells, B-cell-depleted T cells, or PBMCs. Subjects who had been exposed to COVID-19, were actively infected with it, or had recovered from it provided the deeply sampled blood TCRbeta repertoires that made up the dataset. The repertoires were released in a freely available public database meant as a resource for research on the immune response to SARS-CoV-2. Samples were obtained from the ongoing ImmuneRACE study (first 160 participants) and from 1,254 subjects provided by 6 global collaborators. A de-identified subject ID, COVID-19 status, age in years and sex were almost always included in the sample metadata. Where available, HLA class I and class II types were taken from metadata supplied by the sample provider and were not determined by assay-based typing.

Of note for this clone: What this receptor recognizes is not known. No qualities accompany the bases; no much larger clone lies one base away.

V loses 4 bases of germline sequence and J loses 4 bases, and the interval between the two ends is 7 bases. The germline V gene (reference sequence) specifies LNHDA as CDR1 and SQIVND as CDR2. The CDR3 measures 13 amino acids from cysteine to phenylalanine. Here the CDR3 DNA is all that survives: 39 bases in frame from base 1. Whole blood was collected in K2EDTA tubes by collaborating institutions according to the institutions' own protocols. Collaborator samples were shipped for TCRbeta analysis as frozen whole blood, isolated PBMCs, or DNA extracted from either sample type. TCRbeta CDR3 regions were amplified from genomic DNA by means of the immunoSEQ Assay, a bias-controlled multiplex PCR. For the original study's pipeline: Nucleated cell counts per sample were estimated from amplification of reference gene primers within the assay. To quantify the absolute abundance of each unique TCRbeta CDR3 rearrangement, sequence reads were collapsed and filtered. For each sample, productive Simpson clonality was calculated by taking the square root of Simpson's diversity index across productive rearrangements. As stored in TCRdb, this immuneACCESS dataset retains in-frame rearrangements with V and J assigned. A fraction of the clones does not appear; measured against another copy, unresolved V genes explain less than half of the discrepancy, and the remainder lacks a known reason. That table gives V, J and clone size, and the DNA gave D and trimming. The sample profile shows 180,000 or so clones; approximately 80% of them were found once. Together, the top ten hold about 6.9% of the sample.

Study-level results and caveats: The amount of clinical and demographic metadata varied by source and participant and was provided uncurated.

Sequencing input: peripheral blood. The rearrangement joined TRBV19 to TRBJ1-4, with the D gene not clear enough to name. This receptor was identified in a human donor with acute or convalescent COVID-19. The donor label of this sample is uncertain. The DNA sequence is TGTGCCAGTAGTAGCTACAGTAATGAAAAACTGTTTTTT. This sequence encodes CASSSYSNEKLFF.